The 3 T cell receptor beta chains below all came from one sample that was sequenced in a study of OX40 agonist ivuxolimab in advanced cancers. Assay used: immunoSEQ multiplex PCR; TCRdb lists only in-frame clones, some missing. Among tens of thousands of clones listed, approximately 90% were seen once. Sequencing was performed on CD4+ or CD8+ T cells sorted from blood, taken in a trial of the OX40 agonist ivuxolimab. Receptors were obtained from an adult with an advanced solid tumor such as melanoma, head and neck, liver or kidney cancer.

The rearrangement joins TRBV19 to TRBJ2-4; D may correspond to TRBD1 or TRBD2 (5 bases each). The CDR3 runs 14 residues. The germline V and J ends were trimmed by 1 base and 1 base, with 5 bases remaining between them. Germline lookup yields CDR1 LNHDA and CDR2 SQIVND (reference sequence). DNA for the CDR3: TGTGCCAGTAGTATAGGGGGGGCCAAAAACATTCAGTACTTC. The encoded protein is CASSIGGAKNIQYF.

This clone was detected only once. This chain's CDR3 is CAWSIRAGYEQYF. CDR3 in DNA: TGTGCCTGGAGTATCAGGGCTGGGTACGAGCAGTACTTC. This sequence joins TRBV30 and TRBJ2-7; possible D gene TRBD1, 5 bases. V was shortened by 2 bases and J by 4 bases, with 12 bases between the two germline ends. CDR1 is GTSNPN and CDR2 is SVGIG in the germline V gene (reference sequence). The CDR3 runs 13 residues.

The genes are TRBV2 and TRBJ1-1; 9 bases fit TRBD1. In germline, CDR1 is SNHLY, CDR2 FYNNEI. The V segment lost 6 bases and the J segment 7 bases; nucleotides outside the gene matches: 3. This CDR3 has 12 amino acids. CDR3 DNA: TGTGCCAGCAGGGGACAGGGTGTTGAAGCTTTCTTT. Amino acid sequence: CASRGQGVEAFF.